This entry describes one T cell receptor beta chain. TCRdb keeps only in-frame clones here, not all; method: immunoSEQ multiplex PCR. The sample records about 150,000 clones, around 87% being singletons. This record belongs to a study of blood T cell repertoires in COVID-19. Study at large: The study drew acute and convalescent COVID-19 samples from the United States, Italy and Spain.

Input material: peripheral blood. The receptor's source is a woman between 35 and 50 years old with acute or convalescent COVID-19.

CDR3 amino acids: CASTDRGGEQYF. Here the CDR3 DNA reads TGCGCCAGCACGGACAGGGGAGGAGAGCAGTACTTC. The chain couples TRBV5-1 to TRBJ2-7, with 9 bases aligning to TRBD1. J lost 7 bases, V lost 6 bases, and 5 bases had no gene match. The CDR3 is made up of 12 amino acids. Germline CDR1 SGHRS, CDR2 YFSETQ.